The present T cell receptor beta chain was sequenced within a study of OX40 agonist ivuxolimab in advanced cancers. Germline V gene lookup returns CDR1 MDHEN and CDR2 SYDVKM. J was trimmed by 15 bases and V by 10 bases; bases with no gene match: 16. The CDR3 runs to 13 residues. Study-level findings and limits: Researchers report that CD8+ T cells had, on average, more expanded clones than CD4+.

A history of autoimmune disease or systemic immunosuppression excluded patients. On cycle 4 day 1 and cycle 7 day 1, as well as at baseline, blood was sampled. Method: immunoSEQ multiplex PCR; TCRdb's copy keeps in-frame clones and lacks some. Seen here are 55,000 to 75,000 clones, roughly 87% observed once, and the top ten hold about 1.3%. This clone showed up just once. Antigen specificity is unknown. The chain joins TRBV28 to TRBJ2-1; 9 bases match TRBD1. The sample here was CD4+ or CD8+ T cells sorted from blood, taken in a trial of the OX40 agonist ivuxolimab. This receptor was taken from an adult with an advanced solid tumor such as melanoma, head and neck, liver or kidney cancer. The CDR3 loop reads CATLSGDRVNLFF. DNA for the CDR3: TGTGCCACCCTTTCAGGGGACAGGGTAAATCTGTTCTTC.